This T cell receptor (beta chain) was recorded in a study of regulatory T cells in long-lasting Graves disease. Germline V gives CDR1 SEHNR, CDR2 FQNEAQ (reference sequence). This CDR3 comprises 14 residues. The TCR beta library used iRepertoire HTBI primers with Arm-PCR amplification of CDR3. As originally analysed: Samples collectively showed 62 TRBV and about 15 TRBJ segments. MiXCR, applied by TCRdb to the multiplex PCR reads, yields one record per CDR3 protein. These V and J calls rely on TCRdb rather than the paper's analysis. The sample consists of about 400,000 distinct CDR3 sequences, 20% of them appearing once. Time point denoted: persistent/refractory GD, antithyroid drugs over 5 years with positive TRAb. PBMCs were the source of the RNA used for TCR sequencing. This clonotype appeared many times. An end of the junction differs from the germline gene, which may be a read error.

The TCR comes from a female donor with Graves disease. The specimen was peripheral blood mononuclear cells (PBMCs), collected when the disease was refractory, from a patient treated with antithyroid drugs. This chain joins TRBV7-9 and TRBJ2-7; TRBD2 matches 9 bases. CDR3 bases: TGTGCCAGCAGCCTAGCGGGGCAGAATTACGAGCAGTACTTC. This translates into CASSLAGQNYEQYF.